Each of the 18 T cell receptor beta chains below was sequenced from the same sample in a study of blood T cell repertoires in COVID-19 (dated by TCRdb to the early 2020s). Libraries were made using the immunoSEQ multiplex PCR assay. The clones in this table, taken by TCRdb from immuneACCESS, are in-frame only. Not every clone is retained; where verified, under half of the shortfall comes from an unresolved V gene, and the cause of the rest is unknown. This sample lists some 100,000 clones; around 90% were detected once. The ten most abundant clones make up around 6.5% of the sample. The sample taken for sequencing was peripheral blood. These receptors were taken from a woman aged 60-75 years with acute or convalescent COVID-19.

This clone appeared a few times. The chain recombines TRBV18 with TRBJ1-5; D is possibly TRBD1 (5 bases). This CDR3 comprises 17 residues. Germline values: CDR1 KGHSH, CDR2 LQKENI. Trimming took off 2 bases at V and 1 base at J, with 15 bases between the two ends. The CDR3 loop reads CASSPIALGGSNQPQHF. Written as DNA, the CDR3 is TGTGCCAGCTCACCAATAGCTCTCGGGGGGAGCAATCAGCCCCAGCATTTT.

This clone was observed a handful of times. The rearrangement uses TRBV19 and TRBJ1-5; D call uncertain. V was pared by 4 bases and J by 6 bases, with 10 bases between. Germline V gives CDR1 LNHDA, CDR2 SQIVND (reference sequence). The CDR3 totals 13 residues. The CDR3 spells CASSTEARQPQHF. CDR3 sequence (DNA): TGTGCCAGTAGTACAGAAGCCCGTCAGCCCCAGCATTTT.

In nucleotides, the CDR3 is TGTGCCAGCAGTGACCTTTTGCGGGAGTTGCAGTACTTC. Translated, it gives CASSDLLRELQYF. The chain has TRBV6-1 and TRBJ2-7; 7 bases fit TRBD2. This CDR3 region has 13 residues. Unmatched junction bases numbered 8, after V lost 3 bases and J lost 9 bases. Germline V gene lookup returns CDR1 MNHNS and CDR2 SASEGT.

The chain combines TRBV6-5 with TRBJ1-5; unclear D gene. The CDR3 loop spans 13 amino acids. V was pared by 3 bases and J by 4 bases, with 7 bases between. Looked up from germline, CDR1 is MNHEY and CDR2 is SVGAGI. CDR3 sequence: CASSYQENQPQHF. CDR3 bases: TGTGCCAGCAGTTATCAGGAAAATCAGCCCCAGCATTTT.

V is TRBV21-1 and J is TRBJ2-7; the D call in the table, TRBD1, was not verified against the DNA. TRBV21-1 is a known pseudogene. The CDR3 extends over 19 amino acids. DNA for the CDR3: TGTGCCAGCAGCAAAGTTCCAGGGGGGCGAGTCCTTAGCTCCTACGAGCAGTACGTC. Residues: CASSKVPGGRVLSSYEQYV.

V usage is TRBV6-2 or TRBV6-3 and J usage is TRBJ2-7, with 9 bases that match TRBD1. Trimming cost V 5 bases and J 3 bases; bases outside gene matches: 2. Germline V CDR1 and CDR2: MNHEY, SVGEGT. The CDR3 is 13 residues long. The CDR3 is CASSATGGYEQYV. The CDR3 DNA reads as TGTGCCAGCAGTGCGACAGGGGGCTACGAGCAGTACGTC.

This sequence joins TRBV7-3 and TRBJ2-5; 8 bases align to TRBD2. The CDR3 runs 13 residues. The ends lost 6 bases at V and 7 bases at J; junction bases unmatched: 7. Germline V CDR1 and CDR2: SGHTA, FQGTGA. CDR3 bases: TGTGCCAGCAGTCCGAATCGGGAGGGGACCCAGTACTTC. Its translation is CASSPNREGTQYF.

The J gene is TRBJ2-3, the V gene TRBV6-1, with TRBD1 as a possible D gene (5 bases). The germline V gene has CDR1 MNHNS and CDR2 SASEGT. The CDR3 is made up of 14 amino acids. Trimming removed 3 bases from V and 3 bases from J, with 10 bases in between. The chain's CDR3 is CASSELRVTDTQYF. The CDR3 DNA follows: TGTGCCAGCAGTGAGCTCAGGGTAACAGATACGCAGTATTTT.

V is TRBV19 and J is TRBJ1-1; D is possibly TRBD1 (6 bases). The CDR3 extends over 17 amino acids. The germline V gene has CDR1 LNHDA and CDR2 SQIVND (reference sequence). Trimming stripped 5 bases from V and 9 bases from J, with 28 bases between. CDR3 in DNA: TGTGCCAGTAGTTCGTCAGGGGCCACCGAGGCGCGGAGGCAAGCTTTCTTT. Encoded protein: CASSSSGATEARRQAFF.

The chain joins TRBV9 to TRBJ2-5; 7 nucleotides line up with TRBD2. Germline CDR1 and CDR2: SGDLS and YYNGEE. This CDR3 is built from 15 residues. Trimming removed 4 bases from V and 4 bases from J; junction bases left unmatched: 10. This chain's CDR3 is CASSPREGVGETQYF. CDR3 coding DNA: TGTGCCAGCAGCCCAAGGGAGGGAGTTGGAGAGACCCAGTACTTC.

V is TRBV7-2 and J is TRBJ2-7, with TRBD1 as a possible D gene (5 bases). Germline values: CDR1 SGHTA, CDR2 FQGNSA. The CDR3 covers 14 residues. V gave up 6 bases and J gave up 6 bases, with 18 bases separating them. CDR3 in DNA: TGTGCCAGCAGTCGAGGACATAGCTACGTCGAGCAGTACTTC. This encodes CASSRGHSYVEQYF.

This clone came up once. The CDR3 sequence: CASSDTNYGYTF. The CDR3 nucleotides are TGTGCCAGCAGTGACACTAACTATGGCTACACCTTC. This chain links TRBV2 with TRBJ1-2; the D is unclear. V lost 3 bases, J lost 0 bases, and 2 bases lay in between. There are 12 residues in the CDR3. Looked up from germline, CDR1 is SNHLY and CDR2 is FYNNEI.

V gene TRBV6-6 combines with J gene TRBJ1-3, with TRBD1 as a possible D gene (6 bases). CDR1 and CDR2 (germline): MNHNY, SVGAGI (reference sequence). Trimming shortened V by 7 bases and J by 8 bases, and 24 bases separated the two germline ends. This CDR3 region has 16 residues. For the CDR3, the DNA is TGTGCCAGCACCCTATCCCCCCGGGACAACTCGCACACCATATATTTT. Translation gives CASTLSPRDNSHTIYF.

The rearrangement uses TRBV3-1 (or the pseudogene TRBV3-2) and TRBJ1-3; tentative D call: TRBD1 (6 bases). Germline CDR1 reads LGHDT; CDR2 reads YNNKEL (reference sequence). Between the trimmed V and J ends, which lost 4 bases and 4 bases, there was a span of 14 bases. The CDR3 covers 15 residues. Here the CDR3 DNA reads TGTGCCAGCAGCCCCAGGGCAGGGGCCGGAAACACCATATATTTT. It yields the protein CASSPRAGAGNTIYF.

The rearrangement joins TRBV12-3 or TRBV12-4 to TRBJ1-2, with TRBD1 as a possible D gene (6 bases). V was trimmed by 6 bases and J by 4 bases, leaving 12 bases between them. The CDR3 consists of 13 residues. The CDR3 nucleotides read TGTGCCAGCAGCGGACAGTCCTCCTATGGCTACACCTTC. Residues: CASSGQSSYGYTF.

The chain employs TRBV11-2 and TRBJ1-2; D is ambiguous. Looked up from germline, CDR1 is SGHAT and CDR2 is FQNNGV. The V end was cut by 2 bases, the J end by 5 bases, with 12 bases between. The CDR3 runs 14 residues. CDR3 sequence reads: CASSLSRTGYGYTF. In DNA form, the CDR3 reads TGTGCCAGCAGCTTATCGCGCACCGGGTATGGCTACACCTTC.

V is TRBV11-3 and J is TRBJ1-6; TRBD1 matches 10 bases. This CDR3 comprises 15 residues. V gave up 4 bases and J gave up 7 bases; unmatched junction bases: 4. The germline CDR1 and CDR2 sequences are SGHNT and YENEEA. CDR3 amino acids: CASSSPGQGNSPLHF. In nucleotides, the CDR3 is TGTGCCAGCAGCTCACCGGGACAGGGGAATTCACCCCTCCACTTT.

The V gene is TRBV6-5, the J gene TRBJ1-6; 7 nucleotides align to TRBD1. Germline-derived CDR1 and CDR2 are MNHEY and SVGAGI. The V gene end was trimmed by 8 bases and the J gene end by 9 bases; junction bases not matched to a gene: 7. CDR3 length: 13 residues. The CDR3 protein is CASDRQGGSPLHF. DNA for the CDR3: TGTGCCAGCGATCGACAGGGCGGTTCACCCCTCCACTTT.